This TCR beta chain is from a study of blood T cells in healthy people across ages (dated by TCRdb to about 2015). Looking at the study overall: In model experiments, template switching captured roughly one uniquely barcoded TCR beta cDNA molecule for every two T cells. Age-related changes in TCR beta repertoire diversity were measured in the study by deep sequencing normalized with unique cDNA molecular identifiers. The donors were divided into four age groups: young (average about 15 years), middle-aged (around 37), aged (around 67) and long-lived (roughly 82). For two donors (one aged 18 to 29 and one aged 80 or older), the study analyzed two additional independent replicas of 1 million unique cDNA reads from the same blood draw.

The germline V gene (reference sequence) gives CDR1 as SEHNR and CDR2 as FQNEAQ. The CDR3 contains 12 residues, cysteine and phenylalanine counted. The sequence is cut down to CDR3 DNA, 36 bases in frame from base 1. V is reduced by 2 bases and J by 5 bases, leaving a spacing of 5 bases between them. This clonotype has a handful of counts. Its cognate antigen has yet to be identified. Base qualities are not recorded, but no much larger clone differs from it by a single base. The library came from 5' RACE. Sequencing was performed on an Illumina HiSeq 2500. A second PCR of roughly 7 to 12 cycles was run with a J-beta primer mix and a sample-barcoded 5' primer. Each TCR beta cDNA molecule received a unique molecular identifier from a template-switch 5' adaptor carrying 12 random nucleotides. Each sample yielded at least 3 million CDR3-containing paired-end reads. The Mint cDNA synthesis kit, primed by a TRBC-specific oligonucleotide, was used to synthesize first-strand cDNA from all RNA. After uracil-DNA glycosylase treatment, a first 18-cycle PCR used universal primers M1SS and BC2_uni_R on all cDNA. The source study handled its data this way. Each sample was normalized by randomly selecting 1 million high-quality reads, each carrying a distinct molecular identifier. Instead of being binned into consensus sequences, reads that shared molecular identifiers were thrown out. MiTCR, with a Q25 quality threshold and the strictest error-elimination algorithm, was used for CDR3 identification, clonotype clustering and error correction. A nonparametric unseen species model using Euler transformation provided a lower-bound estimate of total TCR beta diversity. TCRdb passed the public sequencing reads through fastp at Q25 and MiXCR, retaining productive beta sequences. Identical CDR3 protein sequences are pooled into one entry, listed with their most common genes and DNA. TCRdb's processing, not the authors' own work, is the source of the V and J calls. For this sample the table gives roughly 550,000 distinct CDR3 sequences, of which around 24% were detected only once. Jointly, the top ten make up around 10% of the sample.

The investigation overall reported the following: Observed TCR beta diversity per million T cells fell roughly linearly with age, and a significant reduction was already apparent by age around 40. Estimates of total diversity from one million sequenced T cells were regarded as lower bounds and underestimates. Because profiling used bulk unsorted PBMCs, naive and antigen-experienced compartments could not be compared conclusively. Because donor CMV infection status was unknown, age-related changes in expanded clonotypes were potentially confounded. Compared with the aged group, the long-lived group had more naive CD4+ T cells, fewer expanded clones and increased TCR diversity, suggesting age selection. The percentage of naive T cells measured by flow cytometry correlated strongly with observed TCR beta diversity.

The approximately 40 donors, aged about 6 to 100 years, were systemically healthy Caucasian individuals from Russia. Around 10 milliliters of peripheral blood were drawn from each donor into EDTA-treated Vacutainer tubes. Ficoll-Paque density-gradient centrifugation was used to isolate PBMCs, with at least 7 million obtained per sample. Trizol reagent was used to extract total RNA from PBMCs, with at least 5.5 micrograms per sample. The percentages of naive CD45RAhigh/CD27high T cells were determined by flow cytometry on a PBMC aliquot from every donor. The data also belong to a second study, concerning T cells of mothers and their children. Looking at the second paper: Donors were nine systemically healthy Caucasian individuals: three mothers and their six children. cDNA synthesis consumed the entire amount of extracted RNA, loaded at about 1.5 ug RNA in each 15 ul reaction. Sample barcodes and 2-4 random nucleotides were added via the M1S primer in the second PCR. Over 8 million TCR beta CDR3 reads were obtained for each mother, and millions of reads were obtained for each child. TCR recombination output is similarly shaped by thymic selection in related and unrelated pairs, with a minor effect exerted by inherited differences. Normalized repertoire overlap was always slightly but never significantly higher in related than unrelated mother-child pairs. With a sensitivity of approximately 100 clones per million clonotypes, no persistent microchimeric T cell clones were detected. To look for features that set related mother-child pairs apart from unrelated individuals, the researchers ran deep NGS to compare the TCR beta repertoires of mothers and children. On average, the children were roughly 11 +/- 4 years old, while the mothers were about 40 +/- 4 years old. After adapter ligation was performed with NEBNext reagents, the libraries were sequenced on an Illumina HiSeq 2000 with 100+100 nt paired-end reads. To prevent cross-contamination, the mother and child libraries were prepared a month apart and were sequenced in separate runs. Each donor had between about 450,000 and 2,100,000 distinct TCR beta clonotypes identified. Naive TCR beta clonotypes were estimated from low-frequency clonotypes matched to each donor's FACS-determined naive share, without sorting.

The sequence derives from a boy aged 5-17 years in good health. The receptor chain draws on TRBV7-9 and TRBJ2-3; the D gene is not confidently resolved. Sequencing was performed on blood. The CDR3 region reads CASSLLRDTQYF. The sequence in DNA is TGTGCCAGCAGCTTATTACGAGATACGCAGTATTTT.